Each of the 21 T cell receptor beta chains below was sequenced from the same sample in a study of blood T cell repertoires in COVID-19. Clones were sequenced by immunoSEQ multiplex PCR, and TCRdb holds only the in-frame ones, with some missing. This sample has 240,000 or so clones, with approximately 85% found just once. The sample consisted of peripheral blood. These receptors all stem from a man of 80 years or more with acute or convalescent COVID-19.

The V and J genes are TRBV10-2 and TRBJ1-5, with TRBD1 matching 8 bases. The V gene's germline CDR1 is WSHSY and CDR2 SAAADI. This CDR3 spans 15 amino acids. V shed 2 bases, J shed 7 bases, and the junction held 7 bases outside the gene matches. The CDR3, as DNA: TGCGCCAGCAGTGAGATCAGGGGGCCGTGGCAGCCCCAGCATTTT. It is translated as CASSEIRGPWQPQHF.

The V call is TRBV5-4, the J call TRBJ2-2; D unclear. Trimming removed 5 bases at V and 1 base at J, with 9 bases between. The germline CDR1 and CDR2 sequences are SGHNT and YYREEE (reference sequence). CDR3 size: 14 residues. For the CDR3, the DNA is TGTGCCAGCAGGGATGGCGGGAACACCGGGGAGCTGTTTTTT. Encoded protein: CASRDGGNTGELFF. The complete variable domain, with remaining parts taken from reference TRBV5-4 and TRBJ2-2, reads ETGVTQSPTHLIKTRGQQVTLRCSSQSGHNTVSWYQQALGQGPQFIFQYYREEENGRGNFPPRFSGLQFPNYSSELNVNALELDDSALYLCASRDGGNTGELFFGEGSRLTVL.

The J gene is TRBJ2-2, the V gene TRBV6-5; the D gene is possibly TRBD2 (5 bases). The CDR3 is 15 amino acids. From germline, CDR1 is MNHEY and CDR2 SVGAGI. With 7 bases removed from V and 5 bases from J, the gap between germline ends came to 17 bases. The CDR3 bases are TGTGCCAGCACCCGACGAGGGCGACCAACCGGGGAGCTGTTTTTT. Protein sequence: CASTRRGRPTGELFF.

J is TRBJ1-6 and V is TRBV18; D is unresolved. V lost 3 bases to trimming and J lost 13 bases, with 10 bases between them. Germline-derived CDR1 and CDR2 are KGHSH and LQKENI. CDR3 size: 12 residues. This CDR3 is CASSPRGAPLHF. The CDR3 DNA follows: TGTGCCAGCTCACCGAGAGGAGCGCCCCTCCACTTT.

Concerning this clone: Its ends do not fully match the called genes, so a read error is possible. The chain uses TRBV7-7 and TRBJ2-7, with D perhaps assigned TRBD1 or TRBD2 (5 bases each). Germline values: CDR1 SSHAT, CDR2 FNYEAQ (reference sequence). This CDR3 has 14 residues. CDR3 DNA sequence: TGTGCTAGCAGCTTAGCGAAGGGGACCTACGAGCAGTACTTC. Amino acid sequence: CASSLAKGTYEQYF.

The chain carries TRBV28 and TRBJ1-1; 9 nucleotides align to TRBD1. CDR1 is MDHEN, CDR2 SYDVKM, per germline. Losses at the gene ends were 6 bases for V and 0 bases for J; bases not matched to a gene: 8. The CDR3 consists of 16 residues. Written as DNA, the CDR3 is TGTGCCAGCAGGACACCGGGACAGGGAATGAACACTGAAGCTTTCTTT. Encoded protein: CASRTPGQGMNTEAFF.

The genes are TRBV24-1 and TRBJ1-5, with 10 bases lining up with TRBD1. Germline V gene sequence: CDR1 KGHDR, CDR2 SFDVKD. CDR3 length: 18 residues. Germline trimming cut 3 bases from V and 3 bases from J; bases unmatched to any gene: 10. The DNA of the CDR3 is TGTGCCACCAGTGATCTGGAGGGACAGGGGATAAACAATCAGCCCCAGCATTTT. As protein: CATSDLEGQGINNQPQHF.

This clone was observed a few times. This chain joins TRBV5-8 and TRBJ2-1, with 11 bases lining up with TRBD2. The trim removed 4 bases at V and 7 bases at J, leaving 7 bases unmatched. CDR1 is SGHTS and CDR2 is YDEGEE in the germline V gene. The CDR3 runs to 15 residues. CDR3: CASSELAGALNEQFF. The CDR3 DNA is TGTGCCAGCAGCGAACTAGCGGGGGCCCTTAATGAGCAGTTCTTC.

The chain is built from TRBV27 and TRBJ2-7; TRBD1 agrees at 9 bases. Germline V lookup: CDR1 MNHEY, CDR2 SMNVEV (reference sequence). The CDR3 length is 14 residues. Trimming at V came to 7 bases and at J to 0 bases, leaving 4 bases not matched to a gene. In DNA, the CDR3 is TGTGCCAGCAAGCAACAGGGGGCCTCCTACGAGCAGTACTTC. Translation: CASKQQGASYEQYF.

The chain combines TRBV10-3 with TRBJ1-1, with 8 bases identical to TRBD1. V was pared by 11 bases and J by 4 bases, with 9 bases of the junction left unmatched. Germline lookup yields CDR1 ENHRY and CDR2 SYGVKD. The CDR3 is made up of 13 amino acids. The chain's CDR3 is CASGQGALTEAFF. The CDR3 DNA reads as TGTGCCTCCGGACAGGGAGCGCTCACTGAAGCTTTCTTT.

The chain recombines TRBV7-9 with TRBJ1-5, with 8 bases identical to TRBD1. The CDR3 is made up of 14 amino acids. V lost 4 bases, J lost 5 bases, and 4 bases stayed unmatched. Germline CDR1 SEHNR, CDR2 FQNEAQ (reference sequence). The CDR3 here is CASSSRTGYQPQHF. The CDR3 DNA is TGTGCCAGCAGCTCTAGGACAGGGTATCAGCCCCAGCATTTT.

This chain joins TRBV29-1 and TRBJ1-2, with TRBD1 identical over 9 bases. The V gene end was trimmed by 5 bases and the J gene end by 7 bases; junction bases not matched to a gene: 11. The CDR3 runs to 14 residues. Germline assignment: CDR1 SQVTM and CDR2 ANQGSEA. The CDR3 spells CSVTAQGATSGYTF. The CDR3 bases are TGCAGCGTTACGGCACAGGGGGCGACCTCTGGCTACACCTTC.

This chain connects TRBV3-1 (or the pseudogene TRBV3-2) to TRBJ1-5; D is undetermined. The CDR3 has 13 residues. Per germline, CDR1 LGHDT and CDR2 YNNKEL (reference sequence). The V and J ends lost 5 bases and 9 bases respectively, with 14 bases between them. Here the CDR3 reads CASSYMGLGPQHF. CDR3 nucleotide sequence: TGTGCCAGCAGCTACATGGGTCTAGGGCCCCAGCATTTT.

J is TRBJ1-5 and V is TRBV6-5; tentatively, D is TRBD1 (5 bases). The CDR3 extends over 13 amino acids. Per germline, CDR1 MNHEY and CDR2 SVGAGI. V gave up 10 bases and J gave up 4 bases, with 14 bases separating them. This CDR3 reads CATRQRTNQPQHF. In nucleotides, the CDR3 is TGTGCCACGCGACAGAGAACAAATCAGCCCCAGCATTTT.

In this sample, this clone turned up once. This rearrangement joins TRBV5-1 to TRBJ2-1; the D gene is possibly TRBD1 (8 bases). The V end was cut by 5 bases, the J end by 8 bases, with 17 bases between. Germline V gives CDR1 SGHRS, CDR2 YFSETQ. CDR3 size: 14 residues. The CDR3 DNA reads TGCGCCAGCAGTTTCCGGACAGGGAGGGATGAGCAGTTCTTC. Translating it yields CASSFRTGRDEQFF.

The chain uses TRBV7-9 and TRBJ2-5; D possibly corresponds to TRBD1 (5 bases). Trimming shortened V by 6 bases and J by 4 bases, and 9 bases separated the two germline ends. The length of the CDR3 is 12 residues. Germline CDR1 is SEHNR and CDR2 is FQNEAQ (reference sequence). CDR3 DNA sequence: TGTGCCAGCAGAGGGGTGGCAGAGACCCAGTACTTC. Translating gives CASRGVAETQYF. Looking up the rest from reference TRBV7-9 and TRBJ2-5 gives the full variable domain: DTGVSQNPRHKITKRGQNVTFRCDPISEHNRLYWYRQTLGQGPEFLTYFQNEAQLEKSRLLSDRFSAERPKGSFSTLEIQRTEQGDSAMYLCASRGVAETQYFGPGTRLLVL.

The gene calls are TRBV27 and TRBJ1-2; 10 bases map to TRBD1. Germline V CDR1 and CDR2: MNHEY, SMNVEV (reference sequence). This CDR3 is 14 amino acids long. V was clipped by 5 bases and J by 4 bases; unmatched bases: 4. In nucleotides, the CDR3 is TGTGCCAGCAGTCGGGACAGGGGCCTCTATGGCTACACCTTC. It is translated as CASSRDRGLYGYTF.

The genes are TRBV6-5 and TRBJ1-2; 7 bases are a match to TRBD1. The junction had 8 bases not matched to a gene; V was cut back by 3 bases and J by 4 bases. The CDR3 loop spans 15 amino acids. CDR1 MNHEY and CDR2 SVGAGI come from the germline V gene. As DNA, the CDR3 is TGTGCCAGCAGTTATATGACAGGGCTGAGCTATGGCTACACCTTC. Protein sequence: CASSYMTGLSYGYTF.

Here the CDR3 reads CSASRRGAALSGANVLTF. Here the CDR3 DNA reads TGCAGTGCTAGTAGGAGGGGCGCTGCTCTCTCTGGGGCCAACGTCCTGACTTTC. The V gene is TRBV20-1, the J gene TRBJ2-6; a weak D match, TRBD2 (6 bases). Germline CDR1 and CDR2: DFQATT and SNEGSKA (reference sequence). V lost 3 bases and J 0 bases, leaving 18 bases between the germline ends. CDR3 length equals 18 residues.

The chain links TRBV18 to TRBJ2-2; D might be TRBD1 (5 bases). The CDR3 consists of 15 residues. The V gene lost 2 bases and the J gene lost 7 bases, with 14 bases spanning the gap. Per germline, CDR1 KGHSH and CDR2 LQKENI. CDR3 DNA sequence: TGTGCCAGCTCACCATATCAGGGCGGCATCGGGGAGCTGTTTTTT. It encodes CASSPYQGGIGELFF.

This clone was detected only a few times. The rearrangement joins TRBV4-3 to TRBJ2-3, with D hard to call. The V end was cut by 0 bases, the J end by 2 bases, with 12 bases between. Germline V gene data show CDR1 as LGHNA and CDR2 as YSLEER. The CDR3 contains 16 residues. CDR3 region: CASSQDNYRTTDTQYF. The CDR3 DNA reads as TGCGCCAGCAGCCAAGATAACTACCGCACCACAGATACGCAGTATTTT.